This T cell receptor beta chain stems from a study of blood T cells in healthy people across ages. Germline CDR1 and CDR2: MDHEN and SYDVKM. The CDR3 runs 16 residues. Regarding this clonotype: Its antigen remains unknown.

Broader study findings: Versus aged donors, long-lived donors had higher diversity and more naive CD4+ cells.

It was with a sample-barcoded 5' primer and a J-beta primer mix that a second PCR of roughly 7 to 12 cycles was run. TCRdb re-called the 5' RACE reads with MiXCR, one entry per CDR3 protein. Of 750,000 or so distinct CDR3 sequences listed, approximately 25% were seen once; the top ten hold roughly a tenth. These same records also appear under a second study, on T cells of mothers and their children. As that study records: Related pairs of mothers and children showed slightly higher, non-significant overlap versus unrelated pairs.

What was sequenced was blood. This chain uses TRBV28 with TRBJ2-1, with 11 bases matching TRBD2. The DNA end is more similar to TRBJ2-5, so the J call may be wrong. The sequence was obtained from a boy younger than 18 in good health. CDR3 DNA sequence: TGTGCCAGCAGTTTAGCGTTAGCGGGGGGGATGAAGACCCAGTACTTC. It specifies CASSLALAGGMKTQYF.